These 18 T cell receptor beta chains share one sample of origin, sequenced in a study of memory B cells and T cells in multiple sclerosis (dated by TCRdb to the late 2010s). After CFSE-labeled PBMCs were cultured without a stimulus, the autoproliferating (CFSEdim) and non-proliferating (CFSEhi) T cell fractions were sequenced separately. In total, under 65 million CFSE-labeled PBMCs were cultured without stimulus for under 8 days, after which replicate wells were pooled. Libraries were built with the immunoSEQ multiplex PCR assay. Drawn from immuneACCESS, this table holds only the in-frame rearrangements with V and J called that TCRdb kept. Clones are partly lost; checked studies trace under half to an unresolved V gene and leave the rest unexplained. This sample gives approximately 30,000 clones in total; about 82% of them show up just once. 2% to 3% of the sample goes to the ten largest clones.

These receptors' antigens are unknown. What was sequenced was PBMCs from blood kept in culture. These receptors all come from a human donor with multiple sclerosis.

Here the CDR3 DNA reads TGTGCCACCAGCAGGTCGTCATGGGGTGGAGAGACCCAGTACTTC. The encoded protein is CATSRSSWGGETQYF. The chain is built from TRBV15 and TRBJ2-5, with D uncertain. This CDR3 has 15 amino acids. From germline, CDR1 is LNHNV and CDR2 YYDKDF (reference sequence). V lost 3 bases to trimming and J lost 4 bases, with 15 bases between them.

CDR3 in DNA: TGTGCCAGCGGGCGTTCGATCTTCTCCGAGCAGTACTTC. It codes for CASGRSIFSEQYF. The chain couples TRBV27 to TRBJ2-7; D is ambiguous. Germline V gene lookup returns CDR1 MNHEY and CDR2 SMNVEV (reference sequence). V was cut by 8 bases and J by 6 bases, with 17 bases left in between. The CDR3 loop spans 13 amino acids.

CDR3 coding DNA: TGTGCCAGCAGTGGTCTGGCGAACACTGAAGCTTTCTTT. Translating it yields CASSGLANTEAFF. The chain joins TRBV6-1 to TRBJ1-1; D gene uncertain. CDR1 and CDR2 (germline): MNHNS, SASEGT. V was trimmed by 4 bases and J by 1 base, leaving 7 bases between them. The CDR3 spans 13 residues.

The rearrangement joins TRBV19 to TRBJ2-7; 10 bases align to TRBD2. Germline CDR1 LNHDA, CDR2 SQIVND (reference sequence). V trimming: 5 bases; J trimming: 6 bases; junction bases outside the gene matches: 16. This CDR3 contains 17 residues. Here the CDR3 DNA reads TGTGCCAGTAGTCCCGTGGGACCTCTAGCGGGAGTCGGCGAGCAGTACTTC. Residues: CASSPVGPLAGVGEQYF.

V and J are TRBV27 and TRBJ2-5; D is ambiguous. CDR1 is MNHEY and CDR2 is SMNVEV in the germline V gene (reference sequence). The CDR3 runs 12 residues. The germline V and J ends were trimmed by 5 bases and 0 bases, with 4 bases remaining between them. CDR3 nucleotides: TGTGCCAGCAGTGACTACCAAGAGACCCAGTACTTC. It is translated as CASSDYQETQYF.

The chain couples TRBV6-5 to TRBJ2-1; 9 bases fit TRBD2. Germline V gene lookup returns CDR1 MNHEY and CDR2 SVGAGI. With 6 bases clipped from V and 3 bases from J, the junction kept 6 bases outside the gene matches. The CDR3 is 15 residues long. DNA of the CDR3: TGTGCCAGCAGGTCGACTAGCGGTTTCTACAATGAGCAGTTCTTC. This sequence encodes CASRSTSGFYNEQFF.

The CDR3 is CACSQGLPEQYF. DNA for the CDR3: TGTGCCTGTTCGCAGGGACTGCCGGAGCAGTACTTC. The V and J genes are TRBV30 and TRBJ2-7, with D possibly matching TRBD2 (6 bases). This CDR3 is 12 amino acids long. Per germline, CDR1 GTSNPN and CDR2 SVGIG (reference sequence). V was shortened by 6 bases and J by 7 bases, with 16 bases between the two germline ends.

The CDR3 loop reads CASSLENTDTQYF. CDR3 nucleotide sequence: TGTGCCAGCAGCTTGGAGAACACAGATACGCAGTATTTT. The V and J genes are TRBV5-6 and TRBJ2-3; D is unclear. Deletions cut 0 bases from V and 2 bases from J, with 4 bases between. CDR3 length: 13 residues. Per germline, CDR1 SGHDT and CDR2 YYEEEE.

This clone was seen once. V is TRBV28 and J is TRBJ2-2; TRBD2 matches at 8 bases. V lost 8 bases and J lost 7; bases outside the gene matches: 15. Germline V gene lookup returns CDR1 MDHEN and CDR2 SYDVKM. CDR3 length equals 16 residues. CDR3 bases: TGTGCCAGCTCCCTAGGAGCGGGGGAGGTGGTCGGGGAGCTGTTTTTT. Amino acids: CASSLGAGEVVGELFF. The entire variable domain, with the rest obtained from reference TRBV28 and TRBJ2-2, is as follows: DVKVTQSSRYLVKRTGEKVFLECVQDMDHENMFWYRQDPGLGLRLIYFSYDVKMKEKGDIPEGYSVSREKKERFSLILESASTNQTSMYLCASSLGAGEVVGELFFGEGSRLTVL.

The rearrangement links TRBV6-1 to TRBJ1-5; TRBD1 matches 10 bases. Germline V gene data show CDR1 as MNHNS and CDR2 as SASEGT. The length of the CDR3 is 15 residues. With V trimmed by 10 bases and J by 0 bases, 6 bases remained unmatched. The CDR3 nucleotides are TGTGCCACCAAGGACAGGGGGAATAGCAATCAGCCCCAGCATTTT. Residues: CATKDRGNSNQPQHF.

The chain recombines TRBV2 with TRBJ2-1, with TRBD2 matching 9 bases. The CDR3 spans 14 residues. Germline CDR1 is SNHLY and CDR2 is FYNNEI. V shed 5 bases, J shed 9 bases, and the junction held 8 bases outside the gene matches. The CDR3 loop reads CASSIVAGVVEQFF. The DNA for the CDR3 is TGTGCCAGCAGTATCGTAGCGGGAGTGGTTGAGCAGTTCTTC. The whole variable domain, remainder taken from reference TRBV2 and TRBJ2-1, is EPEVTQTPSHQVTQMGQEVILRCVPISNHLYFYWYRQILGQKVEFLVSFYNNEISEKSEIFDDQFSVERPDGSNFTLKIRSTKLEDSAMYFCASSIVAGVVEQFFGPGTRLTVL.

The chain couples TRBV19 to TRBJ2-1, with a tentative D call TRBD2 (6 bases). Trimming left V 5 bases short and J 7 bases short, with 15 bases between. The CDR3 length is 14 residues. Germline lookup yields CDR1 LNHDA and CDR2 SQIVND (reference sequence). The DNA for the CDR3 is TGTGCCAGTAGTCCGGGACTCCCTGTGAATGAGCAGTTCTTC. Its translation: CASSPGLPVNEQFF.

V usage is TRBV2 and J usage is TRBJ2-7, with a possible D match to TRBD2 (6 bases). V lost 6 bases, J lost 6 bases, and 15 bases lay in between. Germline V gives CDR1 SNHLY, CDR2 FYNNEI. CDR3 length equals 13 residues. The CDR3 bases are TGTGCCAGCAGCCCCGAACAGCGGGTCGAGCAGTACTTC. Translated, it gives CASSPEQRVEQYF. Full variable domain (outside the CDR3, taken from reference TRBV2 and TRBJ2-7): EPEVTQTPSHQVTQMGQEVILRCVPISNHLYFYWYRQILGQKVEFLVSFYNNEISEKSEIFDDQFSVERPDGSNFTLKIRSTKLEDSAMYFCASSPEQRVEQYFGPGTRLTVT.

The V gene is TRBV6-5, the J gene TRBJ2-7; 8 nucleotides agree with TRBD1. The V and J ends lost 0 bases and 3 bases, in that order; junction bases with no gene match: 1. The CDR3 is 14 amino acids. Germline loops: CDR1 MNHEY, CDR2 SVGAGI. For the CDR3, the DNA is TGTGCCAGCAGTTACTCGGGACAGGTCTACGAGCAGTACTTC. As protein: CASSYSGQVYEQYF.

The chain combines TRBV5-5 with TRBJ1-5; 9 bases fit TRBD1. V lost 4 bases and J lost 5; bases outside the gene matches: 1. CDR3 length equals 13 residues. Looked up from germline, CDR1 is SGHKS and CDR2 is YYEKEE (reference sequence). CDR3 loop: CASSRQGDQPQHF. The CDR3 region has the DNA TGTGCCAGCAGCCGACAGGGGGATCAGCCCCAGCATTTT.

The rearrangement links TRBV5-1 to TRBJ2-7; 12 bases align to TRBD2. V was clipped by 2 bases and J by 2 bases; unmatched bases: 2. The length of the CDR3 is 15 residues. The germline CDR1 and CDR2 sequences are SGHRS and YFSETQ. In DNA, the CDR3 is TGCGCCAGCAGCTTAAGGACTAGCGGGGCCTACGAGCAGTACTTC. It is translated as CASSLRTSGAYEQYF.

The V call is TRBV27, the J call TRBJ2-5; D is undetermined. CDR1 and CDR2 (germline): MNHEY, SMNVEV (reference sequence). The CDR3 spans 13 residues. Trimming shortened V by 1 base and J by 5 bases, and 8 bases separated the two germline ends. DNA for the CDR3: TGTGCCAGCAGTTTATTGGACGGGGAGACCCAGTACTTC. As protein: CASSLLDGETQYF.

The J gene is TRBJ2-2, the V gene TRBV12-2; the table's TRBD2 call for D was not verified on the DNA. TRBV12-2 corresponds to a pseudogene. The CDR3 contains 14 residues. Written as DNA, the CDR3 is TGTGCAAGTCGCTTAGGTTTTCGCGCCGGGGAGCTGTTTTTT. As protein: CASRLGFRAGELFF.